Included here is one TCR beta chain sequence, with context. Original methodology: Cell counts per sample came from amplifying reference gene primers. This table comes from immunoSEQ multiplex PCR, and its TCRdb copy is limited to in-frame clones, with some not included. V, J and clone size are those of that table, while D and trimming were read from the DNA. Among 300,000 to 350,000 clones listed, about nine tenths were seen once. The entry originates in a study of blood T cell repertoires in COVID-19. In the study overall: From T cells, B-cell-depleted T cells, or PBMCs came the material, which was cDNA or gDNA.

Sequencing used peripheral blood. This sequence originates from a young man with active or convalescent COVID-19.

CDR3 sequence: CASSELAGALTDTQYF. The DNA of the CDR3 is TGTGCCAGCAGTGAACTAGCGGGGGCACTCACAGATACGCAGTATTTT. The chain joins TRBV6-1 to TRBJ2-3, with 10 bases lining up with TRBD2. The V gene's germline CDR1 is MNHNS and CDR2 SASEGT. The CDR3 totals 16 residues. V was pared by 2 bases and J by 2 bases, with 4 bases of the junction left unmatched.